Following are 25 T cell receptor beta chains from one sample sequenced in a study of tumor and adjacent non-tumor tissue in lung cancer. The library came from three nested PCR rounds adapted from ARM-PCR protocols. Using its own MiXCR run on the multiplex PCR reads, TCRdb lists one record per CDR3 protein. The sample records some 97,000 distinct CDR3 sequences, roughly 60% being singletons. This sample's RNA came from whole unsorted tissue. Distant lung tissue was collected more than 3 cm away from the tumor edge. Input material: distant non-tumor lung tissue. The receptors shown here come from a man aged 25-45 years with non-small cell lung cancer.

Note on this clonotype: Given a much more abundant clone one base away, this may be a read error. The CDR3 ends on some other residue instead of the conserved phenylalanine or tryptophan, so this is likely a read error. The rearrangement links TRBV11-2 to TRBJ2-3, with a possible D match to TRBD2 (6 bases). V lost 7 bases and J lost 0, with 11 bases in between. The CDR3 contains 14 residues. The germline CDR1 and CDR2 sequences are SGHAT and FQNNGV. CDR3 sequence (DNA): TGTGCCAGCACCTCCGGGACTAGCACAGATACGCAGTATTAT. The encoded protein is CASTSGTSTDTQYY.

The table lists this clonotype with a count of one. The chain combines TRBV11-1 with TRBJ2-2, with 9 bases aligning to TRBD1. There are 15 residues in the CDR3. V trimming: 5 bases; J trimming: 9 bases; junction bases outside the gene matches: 10. Germline CDR1 and CDR2: SGHAT and FQDESV (reference sequence). This CDR3 reads CASSPGPQGAWELFF. CDR3 nucleotides: TGTGCCAGCAGCCCAGGCCCACAGGGGGCCTGGGAGCTGTTTTTT.

This clonotype was recorded many times. The V gene is TRBV29-1, the J gene TRBJ1-2, with D unresolved. The CDR3 length is 13 residues. V lost 0 bases to trimming and J lost 8 bases, with 13 bases between them. Germline CDR1 and CDR2: SQVTM and ANQGSEA. DNA of the CDR3: TGCAGCGTTGAAGATCTAACCCATGGGGGCTACACCTTC. It specifies CSVEDLTHGGYTF.

This clonotype was recorded once. CDR3 coding DNA: TGCAGTGCCATTACCACACAGTGGATCTATGGCTACACCTTC. Protein sequence: CSAITTQWIYGYTF. The J gene is TRBJ1-2, the V gene TRBV20-1, with D hard to call. The germline V gene has CDR1 DFQATT and CDR2 SNEGSKA (reference sequence). The CDR3 is made up of 14 amino acids. V was cut by 6 bases and J by 4 bases, with 18 bases left in between.

The gene calls are TRBV6-1 and TRBJ2-1, with D hard to call. Germline assignment: CDR1 MNHNS and CDR2 SASEGT. V was clipped by 10 bases and J by 8 bases, with 15 bases between them. The CDR3 length is 12 residues. CDR3 DNA: TGTGCCATCTGTGATAGGTTAGATGAGCAGTTCTTC. Encoded protein: CAICDRLDEQFF.

A note on this clonotype: With a much larger clone just one base away, this may be a read error. The chain employs TRBV5-4 and TRBJ1-2; tentatively, D is TRBD1 (5 bases). From germline, CDR1 is SGHNT and CDR2 YYREEE (reference sequence). The CDR3 spans 16 residues. CDR3 DNA: TGTGCCAGCAACTTGGGGGGTCTGGCAGGGAACTATGGCTACACCTTC. Translating it yields CASNLGGLAGNYGYTF.

The chain has TRBV20-1 and TRBJ1-1, with 7 bases matching TRBD1. The germline CDR1 and CDR2 sequences are DFQATT and SNEGSKA (reference sequence). This CDR3 region has 12 residues. The V gene end was trimmed by 6 bases and the J gene end by 7 bases; junction bases not matched to a gene: 8. CDR3 bases: TGCAGTGCCCCTTTGACAGGGTGTGAAGCTTTCTTT. Translated: CSAPLTGCEAFF.

This clonotype was picked up one time. A junction boundary mismatches the germline segment, possibly from a read error. This chain links TRBV6-5 with TRBJ2-2, with D perhaps TRBD1 or TRBD2 (5 bases each). Germline values: CDR1 MNHEY, CDR2 SVGAGI. The CDR3 is 14 amino acids. The CDR3 sequence: CANTAAAGTGELFF. CDR3 coding DNA: TGTGCCAACACCGCCGCGGCAGGGACCGGGGAGCTCTTTTTT.

Notes on this clonotype: The junction and the germline gene differ at one end; a read error may be behind it. This sequence joins TRBV6-1 and TRBJ2-1, with D hard to call. CDR1 and CDR2 from the germline V gene are MNHNS and SASEGT. The CDR3 totals 13 residues. CDR3 in amino acids: CASSEILSAEQFF. As DNA, the CDR3 is TGTGCCAGTAGTGAAATCCTTTCGGCTGAGCAGTTCTTC.

This clonotype has only one observation. This chain connects TRBV11-2 to TRBJ2-3; 12 bases agree with TRBD1. The CDR3 runs to 16 residues. Losses at the gene ends were 10 bases for V and 7 bases for J; bases not matched to a gene: 15. The germline gives CDR1 SGHAT, CDR2 FQNNGV. In DNA form, the CDR3 reads TGTGCCAACACCTGGAGGGACAGGGGGCGCTCACATACGCAGTATTTT. Amino acid sequence: CANTWRDRGRSHTQYF. The whole variable domain, remainder taken from reference TRBV11-2 and TRBJ2-3, is EAGVAQSPRYKIIEKRQSVAFWCNPISGHATLYWYQQILGQGPKLLIQFQNNGVVDDSQLPKDRFSAERLKGVDSTLKIQPAKLEDSAVYLCANTWRDRGRSHTQYFGPGTRLTVL.

With regard to this clonotype: Its ends do not fully match the called genes, so a read error is possible. The gene calls are TRBV20-1 and TRBJ2-7; 10 bases align to TRBD2. The CDR3 contains 16 residues. The germline V gene encodes CDR1 DFQATT and CDR2 SNEGSKA (reference sequence). The CDR3 sequence: CSAFMTSGQTSYEEYF. CDR3 nucleotides: TGCAGTGCTTTTATGACTAGCGGGCAAACCTCCTACGAGGAGTACTTC.

In its sample, this clonotype was seen a few times. A much larger clone is a single base away; this may be a read error. This chain uses TRBV6-2 or TRBV6-3 with TRBJ2-7; the match to TRBD1 covers 9 bases. The germline V gene encodes CDR1 MNHEY and CDR2 SVGEGT. Germline trimming cut 10 bases from V and 2 bases from J; bases unmatched to any gene: 18. The CDR3 is 17 amino acids. CDR3 DNA: TGTGCCAACAGCCTTCTATCCGGGACAGGGAAGCCCTACGAGCAGTACTTC. It encodes CANSLLSGTGKPYEQYF.

As to this clonotype: The CDR3 carries no conserved terminal phenylalanine or tryptophan, so it likely arises from a read error. The CDR3 region has the DNA TGCAGTGCTAGAAGTCTAACGGGCGACTCCTACGAGCAGTACTTA. Its protein is CSARSLTGDSYEQYL. The V call is TRBV20-1, the J call TRBJ2-7, with unresolved D. Trimming left V 2 bases short and J 0 bases short, with 14 bases between. The CDR3 has 15 amino acids. Germline lookup yields CDR1 DFQATT and CDR2 SNEGSKA (reference sequence).

A note on this clonotype: In this CDR3 the conserved last residue, phenylalanine or tryptophan, is missing, so a read error is likely. J is TRBJ1-1 and V is TRBV5-6, with D possibly matching TRBD1 (5 bases). The CDR3 contains 14 residues. In germline, CDR1 is SGHDT, CDR2 YYEEEE. Between the trimmed V and J ends, which lost 2 bases and 7 bases, there was a span of 15 bases. CDR3 DNA: TGTGCCAGCAGCTTTGGTAGGGGAGTAATTGAAGCTTTCTCT. It encodes CASSFGRGVIEAFS.

The chain employs TRBV11-2 and TRBJ2-3; no clear D. Per the germline V gene, CDR1 is SGHAT and CDR2 is FQNNGV. Trimming left V 1 base short and J 7 bases short, with 15 bases between. The CDR3 loop spans 15 amino acids. The CDR3 sequence is CASSLGAVWAYTQYF. CDR3 coding DNA: TGTGCCAGCAGCTTAGGGGCCGTGTGGGCGTATACGCAGTATTTT.

A word on this clonotype: A read error may account for a junction end that differs from germline. V is TRBV11-3 and J is TRBJ2-1; 7 nucleotides line up with TRBD1. The CDR3 loop spans 15 amino acids. Looked up from germline, CDR1 is SGHNT and CDR2 is YENEEA. The CDR3 DNA is TGTGCCAGCAGCCACACAGGGGTGGCCTACAATAAGCAGTTCTTC. Protein: CASSHTGVAYNKQFF.

As regards this clonotype: This sequence may be a read error, since a much larger clone differs from it by one base. The chain employs TRBV12-3 or TRBV12-4 and TRBJ2-5; possibly TRBD2 for D (6 bases). The CDR3 spans 13 residues. CDR3: CVSSLADGQTQYF. Here the CDR3 DNA reads TGTGTCAGCAGTTTAGCGGACGGGCAGACCCAGTACTTC.

J is TRBJ2-7 and V is TRBV20-1; D possibly corresponds to TRBD1 (5 bases). V was pared by 5 bases and J by 3 bases, with 17 bases between. The CDR3 runs to 14 residues. The germline V gene has CDR1 DFQATT and CDR2 SNEGSKA (reference sequence). This CDR3 is CSAPRTDKGYEQYF. In DNA, the CDR3 is TGCAGTGCTCCTCGGACGGACAAGGGCTACGAGCAGTACTTC.

This clonotype was counted between two and nine times. This may stem from a read error, because a much larger clone lies one nucleotide away. V and J are TRBV29-1 and TRBJ2-2; D may be TRBD1 (6 bases). The germline V gene encodes CDR1 SQVTM and CDR2 ANQGSEA. V was trimmed by 3 bases and J by 4 bases, leaving 15 bases between them. This CDR3 has 15 amino acids. The CDR3 nucleotides read TGCAGCGTTGAGGGGGCGTATTCGAGCACCGGGGAGCTGTTTTTT. The encoded protein is CSVEGAYSSTGELFF.

The chain links TRBV11-2 to TRBJ2-3; D is unclear. V was trimmed by 5 bases and J by 2 bases, leaving 17 bases between them. Germline V CDR1 and CDR2: SGHAT, FQNNGV. The CDR3 length is 16 residues. The CDR3: CASSKPQWALTDTQYF. The CDR3 coding sequence is TGTGCCAGCAGCAAACCGCAGTGGGCACTCACAGATACGCAGTATTTT.

This chain links TRBV4-3 with TRBJ2-3; 11 bases are a match to TRBD1. CDR1 and CDR2 (germline): LGHNA, YSLEER. The CDR3 extends over 16 amino acids. The ends lost 0 bases at V and 8 bases at J; junction bases unmatched: 7. CDR3 protein: CASSQDGTGGLGTQYF. CDR3 sequence (DNA): TGCGCCAGCAGCCAAGACGGGACAGGGGGTTTAGGTACGCAGTATTTT.

The chain joins TRBV20-1 to TRBJ2-3, with D perhaps matching TRBD1 or TRBD2 (6 bases each). V was cut by 5 bases and J by 5 bases, with 23 bases left in between. This CDR3 has 16 residues. Germline-derived CDR1 and CDR2 are DFQATT and SNEGSKA (reference sequence). CDR3 DNA sequence: TGCAGTGCTTGCCCCCAGGGGAGGTATAGTAGAGATACGCAGTATTTT. This gives the protein CSACPQGRYSRDTQYF.

This clonotype was detected many times. The gene calls are TRBV4-1 and TRBJ1-5, with D unresolved. V lost 5 bases, J lost 8 bases, and 13 bases lay in between. CDR3 length: 13 amino acids. Germline CDR1 MGHRA, CDR2 YSYEKL. CDR3 amino acids: CASSVRLAEPQHF. In DNA form, the CDR3 reads TGCGCCAGCAGCGTTAGACTGGCAGAGCCCCAGCATTTT.

With respect to this clonotype: Compared with germline, one end of the junction differs, possibly owing to a read error. The V gene is TRBV20-1, the J gene TRBJ2-3, with 7 bases lining up with TRBD2. Germline V gene data show CDR1 as DFQATT and CDR2 as SNEGSKA (reference sequence). The CDR3 is 14 residues long. CDR3: CCTVGGLVLDMQYF. The CDR3 region has the DNA TGCTGTACGGTAGGCGGACTAGTTCTAGATATGCAGTATTTT.

On this clonotype: A junction end diverges from the germline sequence, so it may reflect a read error. The J gene is TRBJ1-5, the V gene TRBV12-3 or TRBV12-4, with unresolved D. CDR3 length equals 13 residues. CDR3 in DNA: TGTGCCAGCAGTTACCCCCACAATCAGCCCCAGCACTTT. It codes for CASSYPHNQPQHF.